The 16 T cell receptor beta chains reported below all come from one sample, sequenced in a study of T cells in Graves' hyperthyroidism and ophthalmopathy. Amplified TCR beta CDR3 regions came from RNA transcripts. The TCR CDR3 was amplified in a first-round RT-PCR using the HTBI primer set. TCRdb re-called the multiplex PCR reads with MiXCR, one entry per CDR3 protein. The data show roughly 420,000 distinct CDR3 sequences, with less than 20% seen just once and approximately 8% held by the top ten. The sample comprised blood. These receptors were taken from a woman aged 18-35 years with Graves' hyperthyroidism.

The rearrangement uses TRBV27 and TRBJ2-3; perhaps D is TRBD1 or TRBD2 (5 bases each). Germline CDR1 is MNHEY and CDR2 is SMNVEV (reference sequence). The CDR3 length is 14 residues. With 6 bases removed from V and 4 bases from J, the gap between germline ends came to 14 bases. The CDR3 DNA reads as TGTGCCAGCAGCAGGGACCCACGGCCAGATACGCAGTATTTT. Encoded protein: CASSRDPRPDTQYF.

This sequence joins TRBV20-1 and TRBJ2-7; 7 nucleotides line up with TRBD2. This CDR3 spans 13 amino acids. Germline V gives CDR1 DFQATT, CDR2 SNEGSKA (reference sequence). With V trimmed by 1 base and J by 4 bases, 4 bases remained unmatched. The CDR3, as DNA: TGCAGTGCTAGAGCCCTTAGCGGGTACGAGCAGTACTTC. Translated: CSARALSGYEQYF.

The CDR3 DNA is TGTGCCAGCAGTTTCCGACAGGTCCTATCCTACGAGCAGTACTTC. Residues: CASSFRQVLSYEQYF. V and J are TRBV28 and TRBJ2-7, with TRBD1 as a possible D gene (6 bases). Germline CDR1 reads MDHEN; CDR2 reads SYDVKM. Trimming stripped 3 bases from V and 1 base from J, with 13 bases between. The CDR3 spans 15 residues.

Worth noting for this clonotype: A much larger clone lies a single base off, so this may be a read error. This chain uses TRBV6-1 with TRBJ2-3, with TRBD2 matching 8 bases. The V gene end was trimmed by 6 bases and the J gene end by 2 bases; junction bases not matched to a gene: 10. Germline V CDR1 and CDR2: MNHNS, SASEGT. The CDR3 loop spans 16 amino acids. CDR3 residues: CASSEYGGAPTDTQYF. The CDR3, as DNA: TGTGCCAGCAGCGAATACGGGGGGGCCCCCACAGATACGCAGTATTTT.

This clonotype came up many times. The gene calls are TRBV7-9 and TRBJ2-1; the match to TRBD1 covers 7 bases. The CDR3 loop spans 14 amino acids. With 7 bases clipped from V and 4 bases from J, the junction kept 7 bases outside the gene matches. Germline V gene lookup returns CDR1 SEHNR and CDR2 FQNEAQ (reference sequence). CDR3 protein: CASKTGVGYNEQFF. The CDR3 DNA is TGTGCCAGCAAAACAGGGGTGGGTTACAATGAGCAGTTCTTC.

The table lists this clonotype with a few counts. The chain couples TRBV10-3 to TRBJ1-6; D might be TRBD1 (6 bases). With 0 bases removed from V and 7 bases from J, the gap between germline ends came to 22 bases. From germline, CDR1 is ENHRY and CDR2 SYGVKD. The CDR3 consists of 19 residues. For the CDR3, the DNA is TGTGCCATCAGTGAGTCACAGGGTGGAGGAAGTTCGGGGAATTCACCCCTCCACTTT. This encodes CAISESQGGGSSGNSPLHF.

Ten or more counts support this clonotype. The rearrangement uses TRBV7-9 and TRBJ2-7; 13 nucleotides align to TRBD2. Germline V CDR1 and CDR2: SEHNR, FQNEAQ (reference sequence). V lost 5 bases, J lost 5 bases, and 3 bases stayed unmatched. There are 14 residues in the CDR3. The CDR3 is CASSTLAGGDEQYF. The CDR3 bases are TGTGCCAGCAGCACACTAGCGGGAGGGGACGAGCAGTACTTC.

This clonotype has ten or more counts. The CDR3 DNA reads TGTGCCAGCCTTACGGACAGGGGTTCTCACGAGCAGTACTTC. Translated: CASLTDRGSHEQYF. J is TRBJ2-7 and V is TRBV2; 9 bases are shared with TRBD1. J lost 5 bases, V lost 8 bases, and 10 bases had no gene match. This CDR3 spans 14 amino acids. Germline assignment: CDR1 SNHLY and CDR2 FYNNEI.

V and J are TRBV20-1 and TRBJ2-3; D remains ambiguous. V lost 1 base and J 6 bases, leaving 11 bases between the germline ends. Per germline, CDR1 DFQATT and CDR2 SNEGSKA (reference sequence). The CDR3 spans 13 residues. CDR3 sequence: CSARAGLRDTQYF. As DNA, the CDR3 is TGCAGTGCTAGAGCCGGGTTACGGGATACGCAGTATTTT.

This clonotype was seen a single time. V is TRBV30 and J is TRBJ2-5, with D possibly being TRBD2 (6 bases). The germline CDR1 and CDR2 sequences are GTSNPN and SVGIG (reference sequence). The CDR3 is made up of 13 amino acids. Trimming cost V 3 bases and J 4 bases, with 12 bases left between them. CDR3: CAWRGLLGETQYF. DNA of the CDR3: TGTGCCTGGAGGGGACTCCTGGGAGAGACCCAGTACTTC.

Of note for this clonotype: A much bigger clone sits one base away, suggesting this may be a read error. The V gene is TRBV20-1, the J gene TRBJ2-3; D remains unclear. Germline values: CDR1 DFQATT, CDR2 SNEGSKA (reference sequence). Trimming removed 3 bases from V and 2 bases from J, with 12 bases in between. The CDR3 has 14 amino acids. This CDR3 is CSASSGVNTDTQYF. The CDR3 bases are TGCAGTGCTAGCTCTGGCGTGAACACAGATACGCAGTATTTT.

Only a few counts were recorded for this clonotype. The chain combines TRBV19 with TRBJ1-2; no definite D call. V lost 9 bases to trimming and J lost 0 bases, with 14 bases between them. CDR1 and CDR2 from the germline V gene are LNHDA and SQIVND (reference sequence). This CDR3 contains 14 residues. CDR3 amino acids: CARIPPDANYGYTF. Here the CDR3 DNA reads TGTGCCAGGATCCCGCCGGACGCTAACTATGGCTACACCTTC.

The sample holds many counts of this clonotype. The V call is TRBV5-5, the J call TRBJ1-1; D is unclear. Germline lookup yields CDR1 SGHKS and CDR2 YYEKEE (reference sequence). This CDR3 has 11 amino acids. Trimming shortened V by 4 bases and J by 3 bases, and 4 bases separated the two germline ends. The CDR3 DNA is TGTGCCAGCAGCCTACACACTGAAGCTTTCTTT. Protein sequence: CASSLHTEAFF.

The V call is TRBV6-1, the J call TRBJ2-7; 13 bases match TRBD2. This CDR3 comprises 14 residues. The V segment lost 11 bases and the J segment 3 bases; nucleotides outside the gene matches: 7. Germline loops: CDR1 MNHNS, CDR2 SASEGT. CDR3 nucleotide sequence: TGTGCCTGCAAAACTAGCGGGGGGGACTACGAGCAGTACTTC. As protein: CACKTSGGDYEQYF.

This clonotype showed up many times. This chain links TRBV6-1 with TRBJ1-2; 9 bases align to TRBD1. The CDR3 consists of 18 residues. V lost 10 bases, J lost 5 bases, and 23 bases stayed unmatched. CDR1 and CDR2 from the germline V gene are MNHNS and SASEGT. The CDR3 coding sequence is TGTGCCATCTCCTTCCTTCGACAGGGGGACCGGTGGGGTTATGGCTACACCTTC. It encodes CAISFLRQGDRWGYGYTF.

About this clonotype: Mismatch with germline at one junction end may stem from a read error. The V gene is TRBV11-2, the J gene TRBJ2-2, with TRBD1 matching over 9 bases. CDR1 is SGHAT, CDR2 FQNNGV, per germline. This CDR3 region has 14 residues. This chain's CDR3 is CASSSGQGIGGLFF. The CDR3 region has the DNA TGTGCCAGCAGCTCGGGACAGGGAATCGGGGGGCTGTTTTTT.